A single sample gave rise to the 5 T cell receptor beta chains below, sequenced in a study of cytotoxic CD8 clonotypes in ibrutinib-treated CLL. The table came from immunoSEQ multiplex PCR; TCRdb's copy has only in-frame clones and leaves some out. The sample has tens of thousands of clones, roughly 69% seen once; the top ten hold less than 65%. Sample: PBMCs, taken after 24 months of ibrutinib treatment. The receptors shown here come from a human donor with chronic lymphocytic leukemia.

This rearrangement joins TRBV28 to TRBJ2-7, with D tentatively TRBD1 or TRBD2 (6 bases each). The CDR3 runs to 14 residues. The germline CDR1 and CDR2 sequences are MDHEN and SYDVKM. V shed 8 bases and J shed 3 bases, with 17 bases lying between them. CDR3 nucleotides: TGTGCCAGCTCCCCGCAGGGGAGGTACTACGAGCAGTACTTC. Amino acids: CASSPQGRYYEQYF. The entire variable domain, with the rest obtained from reference TRBV28 and TRBJ2-7, is as follows: DVKVTQSSRYLVKRTGEKVFLECVQDMDHENMFWYRQDPGLGLRLIYFSYDVKMKEKGDIPEGYSVSREKKERFSLILESASTNQTSMYLCASSPQGRYYEQYFGPGTRLTVT.

This chain connects TRBV2 to TRBJ2-3; D may be TRBD1 (6 bases). The germline V gene encodes CDR1 SNHLY and CDR2 FYNNEI. Trimming pared 7 bases from V and 3 bases from J, leaving 17 bases between. This CDR3 contains 15 residues. The CDR3 region has the DNA TGTGCCAGCATGGCGACAGGTCGAGTTACAGATACGCAGTATTTT. Residues: CASMATGRVTDTQYF.

The table lists this clone with a few counts. The chain couples TRBV7-3 to TRBJ2-6; D gene unclear. CDR1 is SGHTA and CDR2 is FQGTGA in the germline V gene. Trimming took off 2 bases at V and 0 bases at J, with 5 bases between the two ends. This CDR3 has 15 residues. The CDR3 nucleotides read TGTGCCAGCAGCTTAGGGCACTCTGGGGCCAACGTCCTGACTTTC. Translation: CASSLGHSGANVLTF.

The V and J genes are TRBV9 and TRBJ2-7; D may be TRBD1 (5 bases). The CDR3 spans 15 residues. From germline, CDR1 is SGDLS and CDR2 YYNGEE. V lost 0 bases and J lost 1, with 11 bases in between. The CDR3 loop reads CASSVGPGKSYEQYF. The CDR3 nucleotides are TGTGCCAGCAGCGTAGGCCCAGGGAAATCCTACGAGCAGTACTTC.

The rearrangement joins TRBV20-1 to TRBJ2-7; D is unresolved. The length of the CDR3 is 11 residues. Germline assignment: CDR1 DFQATT and CDR2 SNEGSKA (reference sequence). Between the trimmed V and J ends, which lost 0 bases and 3 bases, there was a span of 3 bases. CDR3 DNA sequence: TGCAGTGCTAGAGACGACTACGAGCAGTACTTC. It is translated as CSARDDYEQYF.